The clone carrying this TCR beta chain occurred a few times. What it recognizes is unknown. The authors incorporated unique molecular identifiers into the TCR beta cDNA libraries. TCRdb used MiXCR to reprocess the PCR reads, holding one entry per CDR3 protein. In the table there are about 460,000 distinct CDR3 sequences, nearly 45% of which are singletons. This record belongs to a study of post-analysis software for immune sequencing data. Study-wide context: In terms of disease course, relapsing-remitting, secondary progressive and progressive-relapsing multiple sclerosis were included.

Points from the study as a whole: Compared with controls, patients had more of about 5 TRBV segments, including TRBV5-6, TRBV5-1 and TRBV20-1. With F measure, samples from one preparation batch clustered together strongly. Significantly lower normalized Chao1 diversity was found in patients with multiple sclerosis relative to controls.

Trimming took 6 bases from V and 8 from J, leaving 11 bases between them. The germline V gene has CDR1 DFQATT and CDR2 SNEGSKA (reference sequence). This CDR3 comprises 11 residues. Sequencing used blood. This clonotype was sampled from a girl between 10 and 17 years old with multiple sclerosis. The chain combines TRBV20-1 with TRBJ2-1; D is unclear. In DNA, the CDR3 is TGCAGTGCCACCCCAAGAGATGAGCAGTTCTTC. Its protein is CSATPRDEQFF.